This T cell receptor beta chain stems from a study of blood T cell repertoires in COVID-19 (dated by TCRdb to 2020 to 2022). Regarding the complete study: Samples from collaborators originated in the United States, Italy and Spain and spanned both the acute and convalescent phases of COVID-19. The material from the prospective study consisted of cDNA or gDNA derived from T cells, B-cell-depleted T cells, or PBMCs. Subjects who had been exposed to COVID-19, were actively infected with it, or had recovered from it provided the deeply sampled blood TCRbeta repertoires that made up the dataset. The repertoires were released in a freely available public database meant as a resource for research on the immune response to SARS-CoV-2. Samples were obtained from the ongoing ImmuneRACE study (first 160 participants) and from 1,254 subjects provided by 6 global collaborators. A de-identified subject ID, COVID-19 status, age in years and sex were almost always included in the sample metadata. Where available, HLA class I and class II types were taken from metadata supplied by the sample provider and were not determined by assay-based typing. What the study reported, not specific to this receptor: How much clinical and demographic metadata was included differed by source and by participant, and the metadata was provided uncurated.

According to the germline V gene (reference sequence), CDR1 reads DFQATT and CDR2 reads SNEGSKA. From the cysteine through the phenylalanine, the CDR3 covers 11 amino acids. Here the CDR3 DNA is all that survives: 33 bases in frame from base 1. V lost 5 bases and J lost 8 bases; the stretch between them is 10 bases long. The immunoSEQ Assay, a bias-controlled multiplex PCR, was used to amplify TCRbeta CDR3 regions from genomic DNA. Turning to the authors' computational methods: Nucleated cell counts per sample were estimated from amplification of reference gene primers within the assay. To quantify the absolute abundance of each unique TCRbeta CDR3 rearrangement, sequence reads were collapsed and filtered. Productive Simpson clonality was computed per sample as the square root of Simpson's diversity index over productive rearrangements. The table comes from immuneACCESS by way of TCRdb, which keeps in-frame sequences with V and J called. Part of the clones is missing from these tables; in studies checked, under half for an unresolved V gene and the rest for unknown reasons. For V, J and clone size, that table is used; D and trimming come from the DNA. The table for this sample lists about 150,000 clones; about 85% of them were counted only once. Around 4.6% of the sample is in the top ten clones.

Whole blood was collected in K2EDTA tubes by collaborating institutions according to the institutions' own protocols. For TCRbeta analysis, collaborators shipped samples as frozen whole blood, isolated PBMCs, or DNA extracted from either of those sample types. A word on this clone: The antigen this receptor binds is unknown. Base qualities were left out, and no much larger clone turns up one base away.

The rearrangement joined TRBV20-1 to TRBJ2-1; the D gene is possibly TRBD2, with 5 bases matching. Sequencing was done on a sample of peripheral blood. The receptor's source is a woman in her sixties with active or convalescent COVID-19. The CDR3 reads CSAVGSYEQFF. The DNA sequence is TGCAGTGCTGTAGGGAGTTATGAGCAGTTCTTC.